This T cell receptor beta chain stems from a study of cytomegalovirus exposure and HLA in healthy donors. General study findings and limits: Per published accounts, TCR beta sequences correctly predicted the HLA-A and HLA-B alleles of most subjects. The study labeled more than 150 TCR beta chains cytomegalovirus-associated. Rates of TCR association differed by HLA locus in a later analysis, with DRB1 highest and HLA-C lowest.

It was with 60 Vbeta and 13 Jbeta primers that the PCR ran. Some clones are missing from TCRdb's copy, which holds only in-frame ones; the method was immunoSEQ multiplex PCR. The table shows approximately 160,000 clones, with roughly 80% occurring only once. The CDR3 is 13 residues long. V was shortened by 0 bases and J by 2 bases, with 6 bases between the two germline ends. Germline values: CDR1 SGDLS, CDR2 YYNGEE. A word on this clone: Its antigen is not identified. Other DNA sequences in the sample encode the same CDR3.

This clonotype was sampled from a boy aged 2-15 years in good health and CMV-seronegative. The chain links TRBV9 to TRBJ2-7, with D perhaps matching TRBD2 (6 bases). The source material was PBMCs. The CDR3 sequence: CASSVAGAYEQYF. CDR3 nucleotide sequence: TGTGCCAGCAGCGTAGCGGGGGCCTACGAGCAGTACTTC.